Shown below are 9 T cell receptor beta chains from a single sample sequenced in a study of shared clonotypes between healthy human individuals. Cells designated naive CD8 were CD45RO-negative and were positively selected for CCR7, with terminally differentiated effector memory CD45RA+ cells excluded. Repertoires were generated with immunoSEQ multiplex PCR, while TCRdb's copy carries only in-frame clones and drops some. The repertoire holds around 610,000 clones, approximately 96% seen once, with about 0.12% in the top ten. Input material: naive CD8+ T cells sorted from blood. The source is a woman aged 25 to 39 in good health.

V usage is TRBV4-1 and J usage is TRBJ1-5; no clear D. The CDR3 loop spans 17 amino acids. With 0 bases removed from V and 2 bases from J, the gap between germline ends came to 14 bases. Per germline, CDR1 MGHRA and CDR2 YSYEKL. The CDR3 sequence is CASSQDWHSVGNQPQHF. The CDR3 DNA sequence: TGCGCCAGCAGCCAAGATTGGCATTCAGTTGGCAATCAGCCCCAGCATTTT.

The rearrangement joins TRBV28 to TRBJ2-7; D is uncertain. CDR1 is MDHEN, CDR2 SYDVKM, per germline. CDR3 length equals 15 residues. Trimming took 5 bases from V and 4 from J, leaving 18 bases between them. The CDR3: CASSPGIGPFYEQYF. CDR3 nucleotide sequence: TGTGCCAGCAGTCCTGGGATAGGACCTTTTTACGAGCAGTACTTC.

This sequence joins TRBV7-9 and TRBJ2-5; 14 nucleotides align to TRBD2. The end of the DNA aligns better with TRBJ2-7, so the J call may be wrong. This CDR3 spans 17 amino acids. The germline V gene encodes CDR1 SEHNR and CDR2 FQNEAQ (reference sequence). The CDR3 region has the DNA TGTGCCAGCAGCGAACCGGGACTAGCGGGAGACCCATACGAGCAGTACTTC. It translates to CASSEPGLAGDPYEQYF.

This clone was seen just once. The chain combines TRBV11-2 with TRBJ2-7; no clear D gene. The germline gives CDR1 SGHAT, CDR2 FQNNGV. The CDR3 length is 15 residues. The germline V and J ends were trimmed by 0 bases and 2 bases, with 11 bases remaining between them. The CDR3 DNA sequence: TGTGCCAGCAGCTTAGATTTTGCTAGAACCTACGAGCAGTACTTC. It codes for CASSLDFARTYEQYF.

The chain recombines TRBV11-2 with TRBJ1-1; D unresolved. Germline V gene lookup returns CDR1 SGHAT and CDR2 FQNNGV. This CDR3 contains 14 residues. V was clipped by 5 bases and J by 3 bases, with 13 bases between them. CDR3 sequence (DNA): TGTGCCAGCAGCCCGCATGACCGATACACTGAAGCTTTCTTT. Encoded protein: CASSPHDRYTEAFF.

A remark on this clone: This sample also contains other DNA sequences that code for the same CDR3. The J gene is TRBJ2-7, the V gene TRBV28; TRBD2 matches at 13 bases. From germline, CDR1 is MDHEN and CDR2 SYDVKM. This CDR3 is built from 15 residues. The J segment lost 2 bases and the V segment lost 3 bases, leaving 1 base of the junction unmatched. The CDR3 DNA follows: TGTGCCAGCAGTTTGGGACTAGCGGGGACCTACGAGCAGTACTTC. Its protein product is CASSLGLAGTYEQYF.

The CDR3 coding sequence is TGTGCCAGCAGATCCACCGGGGAGCTGTTTTTT. It encodes CASRSTGELFF. The chain is built from TRBV6-1 and TRBJ2-2, with D unresolved. In germline, CDR1 is MNHNS, CDR2 SASEGT. The CDR3 extends over 11 amino acids. Deletions cut 6 bases from V and 4 bases from J, with 3 bases between.

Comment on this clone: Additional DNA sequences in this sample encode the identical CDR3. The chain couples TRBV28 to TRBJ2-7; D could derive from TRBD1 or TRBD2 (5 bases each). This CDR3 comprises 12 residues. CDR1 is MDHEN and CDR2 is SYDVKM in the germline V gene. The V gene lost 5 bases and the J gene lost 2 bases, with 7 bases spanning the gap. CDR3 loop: CASSLGAYEQYF. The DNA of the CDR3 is TGTGCCAGCAGTCTGGGGGCCTACGAGCAGTACTTC.

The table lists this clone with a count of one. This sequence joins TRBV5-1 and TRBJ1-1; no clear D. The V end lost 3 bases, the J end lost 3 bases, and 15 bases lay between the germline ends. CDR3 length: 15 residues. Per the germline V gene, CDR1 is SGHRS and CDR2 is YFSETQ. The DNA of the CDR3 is TGCGCCAGCAGCTCGGGGTCGAGGGTCGACACTGAAGCTTTCTTT. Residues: CASSSGSRVDTEAFF.